A selection of T cell receptor beta chains follows, all from one sample in a study of blood T cell repertoires in COVID-19. Assay: immunoSEQ multiplex PCR; the TCRdb copy retains only in-frame clones and omits some. The table lists over 80,000 clones, approximately 91% of them singletons. Source material: peripheral blood. The receptors stem from a man in his 70s with acute or convalescent COVID-19. Each CDR3 is given with its conserved first and last residue. The D gene is left open where the match is weak. Expanded clones are given a class, and other clones once, few, many or no size at all.

-,-,TRBV4-1,TRBJ1-1,TGCGCCAGCAGCCCCGACAGAGCGAACACTGAAGCTTTCTTT,CASSPDRANTEAFF
TRBD2,-,TRBV6-6,TRBJ2-2,TGTGCCAGCAGTTATGGACTAGCGAACACCGGGGAGCTGTTTTTT,CASSYGLANTGELFF
-,-,TRBV6-6,TRBJ2-7,TGTGCCAGCAGCCCGGTGGGGGGGCGGCACGAGCAGTACTTC,CASSPVGGRHEQYF
TRBD1,-,TRBV2,TRBJ1-5,TGTGCCAGCACCGGACAGGGCAATCAGCCCCAGCATTTT,CASTGQGNQPQHF
-,-,TRBV5-1,TRBJ2-5,TGCGCCAGCAGCCCGAGCTCCGGGGGTGAGACCCAGTACTTC,CASSPSSGGETQYF
TRBD2,-,TRBV6-2/TRBV6-3,TRBJ2-1,TGTGCCAGCAGTTCGAGCGGGGGGGCCCACAATGAGCAGTTCTTC,CASSSSGGAHNEQFF
-,-,TRBV21-1,TRBJ1-5,TGTGCCAGCAGCAAAGAGGGGACAGGGAATCAGCCCCAGCATTTT,CASSKEGTGNQPQHF
-,-,TRBV19,TRBJ1-4,TGTGCCAGTAGTATACAGGGAAATGAAAAACTGTTTTTT,CASSIQGNEKLFF
-,-,TRBV4-3,TRBJ2-7,TGCGCCAGCAGCCAAGATCTTGAGTTCTACGAGCAGTACTTC,CASSQDLEFYEQYF
-,-,TRBV2,TRBJ1-5,TGTGCCAGCAGTGGGGGCAGAAACAATCAGCCCCAGCATTTT,CASSGGRNNQPQHF
-,few,TRBV27,TRBJ2-7,TGTGCCAGCAGTTTATCTCGACAGATGAGGAGCTACGAGCAGTACTTC,CASSLSRQMRSYEQYF
-,-,TRBV10-3,TRBJ1-1,TGTGCCATCAGTGAGTCAATCCCCAGTGTTACTGAAGCTTTCTTT,CAISESIPSVTEAFF
-,-,TRBV19,TRBJ2-6,TGTGCCAGTAGTATAGAAGCCGGGAGAAGTTATGGAGTCTCTGGGGCCAACGTCCTGACTTTC,CASSIEAGRSYGVSGANVLTF
-,-,TRBV11-2,TRBJ2-4,TGTGCCAGCAGAGACCCCGGGACATCCAGCGCCAAAAACATTCAGTACTTC,CASRDPGTSSAKNIQYF
-,-,TRBV4-2,TRBJ2-7,TGTGCCAGCAGCCAAGGAGCGGGACAGGCTTACGAGCAGTACTTC,CASSQGAGQAYEQYF
TRBD1,-,TRBV14,TRBJ1-1,TGTGCCAGCAGCCTTACCGGGACAGGGAGGACTGAAGCTTTCTTT,CASSLTGTGRTEAFF
-,-,TRBV12-3/TRBV12-4,TRBJ2-2,TGTGCCAGCAGCAAGAACACCGGGGAGCTGTTTTTT,CASSKNTGELFF
-,-,TRBV5-1,TRBJ1-4,TGCGCCAGCAGGAGGGCAACTAATGAAAAACTGTTTTTT,CASRRATNEKLFF
TRBD1,-,TRBV19,TRBJ1-5,TGTGCCAGTACCTTTGGGACAGGGTTTTTGGGCAATCAGCCCCAGCATTTT,CASTFGTGFLGNQPQHF
TRBD2,-,TRBV7-2,TRBJ2-1,TGTGCCAGCAGCTTAGCCGGGGGGGCATACAATGAGCAGTTCTTC,CASSLAGGAYNEQFF
-,-,TRBV10-1,TRBJ1-6,TGCGCCAGCAGTGAGATAGATTCACCCCTCCACTTT,CASSEIDSPLHF
TRBD1,-,TRBV7-9,TRBJ2-7,TGTGCCAGCAGCTTAGCACAGGGGGCGGCCTACGAGCAGTACTTC,CASSLAQGAAYEQYF
-,-,TRBV11-2,TRBJ2-7,TGTGCCAGCAGTCCCGGACTAGGGGGCGAGCAGTACTTC,CASSPGLGGEQYF
TRBD1,-,TRBV28,TRBJ1-1,TGTGCCAGCAGTTTAAGGAGACAGGGGTACTTGGGGAACACTGAAGCTTTCTTT,CASSLRRQGYLGNTEAFF
-,-,TRBV6-2/TRBV6-3,TRBJ1-4,TGTGCCAGCAGTTCTCCCCAGGACAGCATAACAGGCGGAGGTGAAAAACTGTTTTTT,CASSSPQDSITGGGEKLFF
TRBD1,-,TRBV6-1,TRBJ1-5,TGTGCCAGCAGTGAATGGACAGGGGGGGAGTGGAGCAATCAGCCCCAGCATTTT,CASSEWTGGEWSNQPQHF
-,-,TRBV7-2,TRBJ2-6,TGTGCCAGCAGCCAGGTGGGGGGTGGGGCCAACGTCCTGACTTTC,CASSQVGGGANVLTF
TRBD2,-,TRBV18,TRBJ2-5,TGTGCCAGCTCACCGATGGGGGGGAGAGAGACCCAGTACTTC,CASSPMGGRETQYF
TRBD1,-,TRBV7-8,TRBJ1-5,TGTGCCAGCAGCCCAGGGACAGGGATGATTCAGCCCCAGCATTTT,CASSPGTGMIQPQHF
-,-,TRBV18,TRBJ1-2,TGTGCCAGCTCACCAACAGGTTTGGAATCTAACTATGGCTACACCTTC,CASSPTGLESNYGYTF
-,-,TRBV6-5,TRBJ2-1,TGTGCCAGCAGTTACTCTGCGGGACCCTACAATGAGCAGTTCTTC,CASSYSAGPYNEQFF
TRBD1,-,TRBV4-2,TRBJ2-7,TGTGCCAGCAGCCAACTGACAGGGGGCAACTACGAGCAGTACTTC,CASSQLTGGNYEQYF
-,-,TRBV4-2,TRBJ2-5,TGTGCCAGCAGCCAAGATGGCCGGGAGCAAGAGACCCAGTACTTC,CASSQDGREQETQYF
-,-,TRBV6-6,TRBJ1-5,TGTGCCAGCAGCGAAGGGAGGGCCCACAATCAGCCCCAGCATTTT,CASSEGRAHNQPQHF
TRBD1,-,TRBV4-3,TRBJ2-7,TGCGCCAGCAGCCAGTCCAGGGGGCTCTTCGAGCAGTACTTC,CASSQSRGLFEQYF
TRBD2,-,TRBV29-1,TRBJ2-1,TGCAGCGGGATTCTAGCGGGCTACTACAATGAGCAGTTCTTC,CSGILAGYYNEQFF
-,-,TRBV5-4,TRBJ1-4,TGTGCCAGCAGCTTGTATCAGGGGTCGATGGAAAAACTGTTTTTT,CASSLYQGSMEKLFF
-,-,TRBV2,TRBJ2-1,TGTGCCAGCAGTGAAGCGCGCGGGCGAAGTGAGCAGTTCTTC,CASSEARGRSEQFF
TRBD1,-,TRBV24-1,TRBJ1-2,TGTGCCACCAGTGATGGACAGGGAGCTAACTATGGCTACACCTTC,CATSDGQGANYGYTF
-,-,TRBV14,TRBJ1-2,TGTGCCAGCAGCCAAGTGAATTTAGAGACAGCAACTAACTATGGCTACACCTTC,CASSQVNLETATNYGYTF